This T cell receptor beta chain was sequenced in a study of T cell responses to AZD1222 COVID-19 vaccine. The CDR3 totals 18 residues. V lost 2 bases and J lost 1, with 20 bases in between. In germline, CDR1 is LGHDT, CDR2 YNNKEL (reference sequence). Repertoires were generated with immunoSEQ multiplex PCR, while TCRdb's copy carries only in-frame clones and drops some. The table includes about 110,000 clones, 86% detected once. The chain uses TRBV3-1 (or the pseudogene TRBV3-2) and TRBJ1-1, with TRBD1 as a possible D gene (6 bases). The origin of this receptor is an adult in good health. The material sequenced was peripheral blood, taken on day 0 of AZD1222 vaccination. In DNA, the CDR3 is TGTGCCAGCAGCCAATCCGGCGGGGGACCCAGGGGGAACACTGAAGCTTTCTTT. Translating it yields CASSQSGGGPRGNTEAFF.